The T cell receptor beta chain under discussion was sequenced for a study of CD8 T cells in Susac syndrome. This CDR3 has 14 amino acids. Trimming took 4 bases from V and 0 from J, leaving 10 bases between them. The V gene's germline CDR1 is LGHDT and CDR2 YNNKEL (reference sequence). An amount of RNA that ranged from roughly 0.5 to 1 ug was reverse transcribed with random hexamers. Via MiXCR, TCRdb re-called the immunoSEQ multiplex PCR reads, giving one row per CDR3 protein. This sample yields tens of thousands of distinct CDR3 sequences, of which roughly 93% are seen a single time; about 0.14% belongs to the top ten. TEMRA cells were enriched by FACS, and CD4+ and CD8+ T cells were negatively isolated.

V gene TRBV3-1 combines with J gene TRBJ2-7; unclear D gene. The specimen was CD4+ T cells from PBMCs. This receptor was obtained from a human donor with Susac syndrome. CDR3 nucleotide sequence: TGTGCCAGCAGCCTCGTCTTCAGCTCCTACGAGCAGTACTTC. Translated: CASSLVFSSYEQYF.